Presented here are 7 T cell receptor beta chains from one specimen sequenced in a study of blood T cell repertoires in COVID-19. The data were produced by immunoSEQ multiplex PCR, yet TCRdb's version contains in-frame clones alone and is incomplete. The sample contains approximately 300,000 clones, around four fifths of which appear only once. The material sequenced was peripheral blood. These receptor sequences come from a woman aged 45-65 years with active or convalescent COVID-19.

For the CDR3, the DNA is TGCGCCAGCGAGGGGGAACAATTCATGAACACTGAAGCTTTCTTT. Encoded protein: CASEGEQFMNTEAFF. The gene calls are TRBV10-1 and TRBJ1-1, with D perhaps TRBD1 (6 bases). The V end lost 8 bases, the J end lost 0 bases, and 16 bases lay between the germline ends. From germline, CDR1 is WNHNN and CDR2 SYGVQD (reference sequence). This CDR3 comprises 15 residues.

This clone appeared once. V gene TRBV9 combines with J gene TRBJ2-5; D is possibly TRBD2 (5 bases). The V gene's germline CDR1 is SGDLS and CDR2 YYNGEE. Between the trimmed V and J ends, which lost 3 bases and 9 bases, there was a span of 15 bases. This CDR3 has 13 amino acids. This chain's CDR3 is CASSGRLIGAQYF. Here the CDR3 DNA reads TGTGCCAGCAGCGGACGGCTTATCGGGGCCCAGTACTTC.

The CDR3 region is CASSHNLWNEQFF. The CDR3 region has the DNA TGTGCCAGCAGCCATAACTTGTGGAATGAGCAGTTCTTC. The chain combines TRBV11-2 with TRBJ2-1; D remains ambiguous. Trimming shortened V by 5 bases and J by 7 bases, and 12 bases separated the two germline ends. Looked up from germline, CDR1 is SGHAT and CDR2 is FQNNGV. The CDR3 length is 13 residues.

The chain is built from TRBV5-4 and TRBJ2-7; D unclear. The germline gives CDR1 SGHNT, CDR2 YYREEE (reference sequence). This CDR3 region has 13 residues. Trimming stripped 0 bases from V and 2 bases from J, with 6 bases between. The CDR3 spells CASSLDSAYEQYF. The CDR3 DNA reads TGTGCCAGCAGCTTGGACTCCGCCTACGAGCAGTACTTC.

The chain has TRBV24-1 and TRBJ2-1, with 9 bases lining up with TRBD1. V shed 10 bases, J shed 0 bases, and the junction held 0 bases outside the gene matches. Per the germline V gene, CDR1 is KGHDR and CDR2 is SFDVKD. The CDR3 is made up of 13 amino acids. The CDR3 DNA reads as TGTGCCACACAGGGGGCCTCCTACAATGAGCAGTTCTTC. Protein: CATQGASYNEQFF.

This chain joins TRBV19 and TRBJ2-5, with D possibly TRBD1 on 6 matching bases. This CDR3 has 14 residues. Germline V gene data show CDR1 as LNHDA and CDR2 as SQIVND (reference sequence). Trimming took off 4 bases at V and 5 bases at J, with 14 bases between the two ends. CDR3 coding DNA: TGTGCCAGTAGTAAGCCGGGACAACAGGAGACCCAGTACTTC. Protein product: CASSKPGQQETQYF. Combining the CDR3 with reference TRBV19 and TRBJ2-5 gives the whole variable domain DGGITQSPKYLFRKEGQNVTLSCEQNLNHDAMYWYRQDPGQGLRLIYYSQIVNDFQKGDIAEGYSVSREKKESFPLTVTSAQKNPTAFYLCASSKPGQQETQYFGPGTRLLVL.

The chain employs TRBV7-9 and TRBJ1-2, with 10 nucleotides matching TRBD1. Germline V lookup: CDR1 SEHNR, CDR2 FQNEAQ (reference sequence). This CDR3 has 14 amino acids. The trim removed 5 bases at V and 2 bases at J, leaving 2 bases unmatched. The CDR3 is CASSRGQGNYGYTF. The CDR3 nucleotides read TGTGCCAGCAGCCGGGGACAGGGGAACTATGGCTACACCTTC.